This T cell receptor (beta chain) is from a study of T cells in Graves' hyperthyroidism and ophthalmopathy. Study-level results: Most thyroid clonotypes that were expanded above 0.001 also turned up in blood. Ophthalmopathy was distinguished from stable hyperthyroidism by 13 V-J signatures.

The CDR3 runs 15 residues. V lost 5 bases, J lost 3 bases, and 16 bases lay in between. Germline-derived CDR1 and CDR2 are MDHEN and SYDVKM. This clonotype was observed many times. Its target is not known. The source material, RNA transcripts, was used to amplify TCR beta CDR3 regions. First-round RT-PCR with HTBI primers amplified the TCR CDR3 region. Via MiXCR, TCRdb re-called the multiplex PCR reads, giving one row per CDR3 protein. The data hold hundreds of thousands of distinct CDR3 sequences, with roughly 16% observed a single time. The sequenced sample was blood. The chain uses TRBV28 and TRBJ1-1; TRBD1 is a possible D gene (5 bases). This clonotype originated in a woman aged 40 to 50 with Graves' ophthalmopathy. The chain's CDR3 is CASSPPGGSYTEAFF. DNA of the CDR3: TGTGCCAGCAGTCCGCCCGGGGGGAGCTACACTGAAGCTTTCTTT.